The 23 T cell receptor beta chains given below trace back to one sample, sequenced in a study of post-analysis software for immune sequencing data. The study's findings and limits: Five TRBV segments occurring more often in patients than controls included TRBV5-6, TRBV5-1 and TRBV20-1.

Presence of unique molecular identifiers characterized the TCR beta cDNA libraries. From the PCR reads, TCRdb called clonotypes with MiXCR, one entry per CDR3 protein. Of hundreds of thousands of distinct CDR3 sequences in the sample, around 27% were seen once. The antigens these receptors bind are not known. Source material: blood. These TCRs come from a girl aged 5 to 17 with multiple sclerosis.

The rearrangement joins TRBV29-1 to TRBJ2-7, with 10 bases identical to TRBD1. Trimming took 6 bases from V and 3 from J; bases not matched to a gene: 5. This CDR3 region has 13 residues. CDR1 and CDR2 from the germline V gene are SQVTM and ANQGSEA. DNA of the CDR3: TGCAGCGTAATGACAGGGGGCCACTACGAGCAGTACTTC. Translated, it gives CSVMTGGHYEQYF.

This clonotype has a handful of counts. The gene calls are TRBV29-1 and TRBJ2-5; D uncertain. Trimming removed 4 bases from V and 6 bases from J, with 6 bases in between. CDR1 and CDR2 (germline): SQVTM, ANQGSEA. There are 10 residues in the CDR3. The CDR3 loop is CSVGLQTQYF. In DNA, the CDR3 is TGCAGCGTTGGCCTCCAGACCCAGTACTTC.

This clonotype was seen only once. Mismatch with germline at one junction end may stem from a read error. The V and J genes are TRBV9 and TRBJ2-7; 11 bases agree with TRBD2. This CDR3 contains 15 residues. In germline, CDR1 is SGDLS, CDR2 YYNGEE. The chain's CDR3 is CAGSPRGLAGGEQYF. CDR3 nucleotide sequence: TGTGCCGGCAGCCCGCGTGGGCTAGCGGGGGGTGAGCAGTACTTC.

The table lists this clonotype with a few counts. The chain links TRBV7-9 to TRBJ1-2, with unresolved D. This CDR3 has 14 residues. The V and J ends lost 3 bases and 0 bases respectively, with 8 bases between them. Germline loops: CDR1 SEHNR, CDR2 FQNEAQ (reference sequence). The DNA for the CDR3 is TGTGCCAGCAGCTTTACCGGGACTAACTATGGCTACACCTTC. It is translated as CASSFTGTNYGYTF.

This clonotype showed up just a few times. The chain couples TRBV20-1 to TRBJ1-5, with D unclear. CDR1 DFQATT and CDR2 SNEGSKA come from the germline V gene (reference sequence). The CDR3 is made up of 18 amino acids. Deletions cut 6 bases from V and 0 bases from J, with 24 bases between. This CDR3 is CSALPARPMVYSNQPQHF. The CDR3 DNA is TGCAGTGCCCTCCCTGCGCGGCCCATGGTGTATAGCAATCAGCCCCAGCATTTT.

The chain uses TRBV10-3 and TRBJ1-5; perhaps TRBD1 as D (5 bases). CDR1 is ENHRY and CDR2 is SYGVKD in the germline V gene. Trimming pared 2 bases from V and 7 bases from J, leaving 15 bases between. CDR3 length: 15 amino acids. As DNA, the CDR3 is TGTGCCATCAGTGAGGGCGGGGACGTCGGGCAGCCCCAGCATTTT. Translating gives CAISEGGDVGQPQHF.

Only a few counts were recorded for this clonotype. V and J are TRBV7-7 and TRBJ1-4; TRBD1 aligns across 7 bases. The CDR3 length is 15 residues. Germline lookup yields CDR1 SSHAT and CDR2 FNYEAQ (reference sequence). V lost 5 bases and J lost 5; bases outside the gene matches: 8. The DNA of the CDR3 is TGTGCCAGCAGCCCCCGGACAGGCCCGAATGAAAAACTGTTTTTT. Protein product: CASSPRTGPNEKLFF.

The CDR3 sequence is CASSAGLYGYTF. CDR3 coding DNA: TGCGCCAGCAGCGCGGGATTGTATGGCTACACCTTC. The chain is built from TRBV5-1 and TRBJ1-2; no firm D call. Trimming cost V 4 bases and J 5 bases, with 9 bases left between them. Germline V gene lookup returns CDR1 SGHRS and CDR2 YFSETQ. The CDR3 extends over 12 amino acids.

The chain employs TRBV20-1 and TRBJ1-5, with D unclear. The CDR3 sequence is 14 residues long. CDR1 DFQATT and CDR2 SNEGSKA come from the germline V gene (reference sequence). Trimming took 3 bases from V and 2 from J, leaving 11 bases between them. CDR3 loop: CSARDLRGNQPQHF. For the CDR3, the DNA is TGCAGTGCTAGGGACCTCCGCGGCAATCAGCCCCAGCATTTT.

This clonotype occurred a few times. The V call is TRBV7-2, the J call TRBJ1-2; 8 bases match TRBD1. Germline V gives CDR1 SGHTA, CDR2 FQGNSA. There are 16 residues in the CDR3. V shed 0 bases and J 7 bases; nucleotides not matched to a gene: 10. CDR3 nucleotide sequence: TGTGCCAGCAGCTTAGCGTGGCGGCAGGGGGCTTCTGGCTACACCTTC. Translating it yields CASSLAWRQGASGYTF. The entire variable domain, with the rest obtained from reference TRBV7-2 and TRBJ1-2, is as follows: GAGVSQSPSNKVTEKGKDVELRCDPISGHTALYWYRQSLGQGLEFLIYFQGNSAPDKSGLPSDRFSAERTGGSVSTLTIQRTQQEDSAVYLCASSLAWRQGASGYTFGSGTRLTVV.

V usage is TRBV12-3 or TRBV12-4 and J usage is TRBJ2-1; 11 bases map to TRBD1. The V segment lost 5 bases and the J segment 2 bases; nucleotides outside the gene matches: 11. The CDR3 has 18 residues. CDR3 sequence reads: CASSLQLPDRGPYNEQFF. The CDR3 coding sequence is TGTGCCAGCAGTCTGCAACTTCCGGACAGGGGGCCCTACAATGAGCAGTTCTTC.

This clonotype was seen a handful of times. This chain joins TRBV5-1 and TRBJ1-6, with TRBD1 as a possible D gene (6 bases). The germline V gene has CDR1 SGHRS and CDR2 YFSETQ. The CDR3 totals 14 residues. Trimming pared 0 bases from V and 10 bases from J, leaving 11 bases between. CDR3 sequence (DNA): TGCGCCAGCAGCTTGGACAGGGCCAAATCACCCCTCCACTTT. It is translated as CASSLDRAKSPLHF.

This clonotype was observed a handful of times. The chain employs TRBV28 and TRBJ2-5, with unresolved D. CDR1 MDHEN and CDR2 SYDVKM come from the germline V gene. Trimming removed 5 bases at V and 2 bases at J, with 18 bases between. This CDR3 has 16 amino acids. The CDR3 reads CASSTRHQPPQETQYF. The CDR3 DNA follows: TGTGCCAGCAGTACAAGACACCAGCCCCCACAAGAGACCCAGTACTTC.

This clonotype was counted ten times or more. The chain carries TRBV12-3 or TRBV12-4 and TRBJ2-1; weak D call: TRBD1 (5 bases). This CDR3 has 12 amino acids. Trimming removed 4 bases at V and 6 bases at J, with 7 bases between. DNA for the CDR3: TGTGCCAGCAGTTGGGGCCCCAATGAGCAGTTCTTC. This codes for CASSWGPNEQFF.

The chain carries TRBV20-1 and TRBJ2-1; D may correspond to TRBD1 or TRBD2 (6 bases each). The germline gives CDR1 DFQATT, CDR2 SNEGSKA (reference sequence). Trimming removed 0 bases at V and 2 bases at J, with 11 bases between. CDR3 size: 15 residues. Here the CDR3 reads CSAREGGRPYNEQFF. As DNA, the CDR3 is TGCAGTGCTAGAGAAGGGGGGAGACCCTACAATGAGCAGTTCTTC.

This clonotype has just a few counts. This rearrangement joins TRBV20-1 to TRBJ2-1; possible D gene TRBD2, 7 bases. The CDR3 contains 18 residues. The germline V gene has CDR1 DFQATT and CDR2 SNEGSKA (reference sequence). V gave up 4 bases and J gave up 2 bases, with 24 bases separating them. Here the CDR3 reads CSATVRGATLSPYNEQFF. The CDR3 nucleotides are TGCAGTGCTACAGTCCGGGGGGCCACCTTAAGCCCCTACAATGAGCAGTTCTTC.

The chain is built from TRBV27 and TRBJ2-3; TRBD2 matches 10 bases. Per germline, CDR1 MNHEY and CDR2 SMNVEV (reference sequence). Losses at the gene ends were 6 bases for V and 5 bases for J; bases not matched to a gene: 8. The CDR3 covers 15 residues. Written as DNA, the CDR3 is TGTGCCAGCAGCCCGGTGCTAGCGGGAGAAGATACGCAGTATTTT. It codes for CASSPVLAGEDTQYF.

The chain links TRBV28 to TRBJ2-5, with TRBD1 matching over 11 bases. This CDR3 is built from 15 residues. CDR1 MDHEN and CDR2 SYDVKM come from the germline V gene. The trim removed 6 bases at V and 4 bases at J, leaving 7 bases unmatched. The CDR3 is CASRIGTGGGETQYF. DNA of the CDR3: TGTGCCAGCAGAATCGGGACAGGGGGGGGAGAGACCCAGTACTTC.

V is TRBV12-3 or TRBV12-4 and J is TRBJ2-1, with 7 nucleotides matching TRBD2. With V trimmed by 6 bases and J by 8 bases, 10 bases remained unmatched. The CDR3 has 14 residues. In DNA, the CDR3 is TGTGCCAGCAGCGGACTAGTAGGTTCCCATGAGCAGTTCTTC. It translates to CASSGLVGSHEQFF.

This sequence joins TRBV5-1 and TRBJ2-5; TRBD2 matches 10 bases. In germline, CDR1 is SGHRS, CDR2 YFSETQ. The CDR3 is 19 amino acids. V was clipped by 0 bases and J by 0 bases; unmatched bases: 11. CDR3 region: CASSLDLAGVSPYQETQYF. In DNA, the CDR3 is TGCGCCAGCAGCTTGGATCTAGCGGGAGTCTCTCCGTACCAAGAGACCCAGTACTTC.

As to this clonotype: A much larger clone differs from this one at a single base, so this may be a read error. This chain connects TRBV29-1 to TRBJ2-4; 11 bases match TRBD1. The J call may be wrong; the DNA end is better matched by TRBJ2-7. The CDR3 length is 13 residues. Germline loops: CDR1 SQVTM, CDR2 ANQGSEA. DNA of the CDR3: TGCAGCGTCGGGGGACAGGGGGCCTACGAGCAGTACTTC. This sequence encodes CSVGGQGAYEQYF.

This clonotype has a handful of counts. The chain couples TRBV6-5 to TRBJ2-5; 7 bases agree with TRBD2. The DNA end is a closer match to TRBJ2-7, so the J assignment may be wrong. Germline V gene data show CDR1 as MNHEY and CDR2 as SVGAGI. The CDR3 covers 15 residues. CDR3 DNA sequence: TGTGCCAGCAGTTACATCCGAGGGACTACTAGCGAGCAGTACTTC. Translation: CASSYIRGTTSEQYF.

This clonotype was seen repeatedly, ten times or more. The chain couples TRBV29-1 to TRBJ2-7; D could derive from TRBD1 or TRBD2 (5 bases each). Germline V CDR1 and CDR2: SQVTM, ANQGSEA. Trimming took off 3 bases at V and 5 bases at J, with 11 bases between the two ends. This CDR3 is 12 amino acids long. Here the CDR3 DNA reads TGCAGCGTTGAGGGACGGGCCCACGAGCAGTACTTC. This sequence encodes CSVEGRAHEQYF.